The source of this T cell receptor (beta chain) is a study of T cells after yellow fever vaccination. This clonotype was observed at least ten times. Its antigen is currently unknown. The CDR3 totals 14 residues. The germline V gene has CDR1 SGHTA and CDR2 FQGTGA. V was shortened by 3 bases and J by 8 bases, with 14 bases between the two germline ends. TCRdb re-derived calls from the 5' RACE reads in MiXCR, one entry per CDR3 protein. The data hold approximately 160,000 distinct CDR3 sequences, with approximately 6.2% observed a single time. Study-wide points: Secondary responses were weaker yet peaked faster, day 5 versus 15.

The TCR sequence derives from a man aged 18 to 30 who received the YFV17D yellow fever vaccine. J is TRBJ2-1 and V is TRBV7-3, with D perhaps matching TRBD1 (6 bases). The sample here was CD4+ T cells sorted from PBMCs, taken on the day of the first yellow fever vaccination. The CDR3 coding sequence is TGTGCCAGCAGCTTCGGGACACTAGTCGATGAGCAGTTCTTC. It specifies CASSFGTLVDEQFF.